This TCR beta chain is from a study of cytotoxic CD8 clonotypes in ibrutinib-treated CLL (dated by TCRdb to the early 2020s). Describing the broader study: The cohort had about a dozen relapsed/refractory and more than 14 treatment-naive patients; roughly 18 were IGHV unmutated. Partial responses were observed in some 24 patients and complete responses in 2; after a median follow-up of around 68 months, remission was maintained in some 14 patients and progression was observed in approximately 12. Samples at response were collected after a median of about 13 months of treatment, with a range of roughly 6 to 40 months. On average, each sample had 255,043 productive templates and more than 85,000 productive rearrangements. Longitudinal samples were obtainable from about 30% of the roughly 86 participants in the trial. Cryopreserved peripheral blood mononuclear cells were obtained before treatment, at response, and at either sustained remission or disease progression. Study-wide conclusions, independent of this receptor: Baseline clonality was found to be higher than that of age-matched healthy donors and was strongly correlated with circulating CD8+ T-cell counts. An increase in clonality was observed at ibrutinib response, with clonality remaining stable during sustained remission and falling back toward baseline at progression. Sampling times were not matched between sustained-remission and progressing patients, and lymph node repertoires were not studied. Public clonotypes were rare and either shrank or stayed stable during treatment, and the rise in clonality at ibrutinib response reflected expansion of private clonotypes.

In regard to this clone: No antigen is known for it. Base-call qualities are not available, and no considerably larger clone is one nucleotide away.

Trimmed from V: 5 bases; trimmed from J: 4 bases; junction bases lacking a gene match: 5. Reading from cysteine to phenylalanine, the CDR3 counts 13 amino acids. The retained sequence is limited to the CDR3, 39 bases, with the frame set at the first base. The germline V gene sets CDR1 to SQVTM and CDR2 to ANQGSEA. For TCR beta library preparation, roughly 2 micrograms of genomic DNA were extracted from the cryopreserved PBMCs. Longitudinal blood samples from CLL patients on ibrutinib monotherapy were analyzed using high-throughput TCR beta sequencing. Patients were enrolled in a phase 2 open-label single-center ibrutinib monotherapy trial. A MiSeq instrument was used for deep resolution sequencing, which targeted depths ranging from 1 in 1 million up to 1 in 200,000 T cells, with coverage averaging 10x for each clonotype. The immunoSEQ hsTCRB Kit was used to generate TCR beta libraries. Per the original workflow: The data were analyzed with ImmunoSEQ Analyzer and ImmunoSEQ Data Assistant, and V, D and J gene assignments followed IMGT definitions. Clonality, with values ranging from 0 to 1, was calculated as one minus the normalized Shannon entropy of productive rearrangement frequencies. Public clonotype analysis was restricted to overrepresented clonotypes comprising at least 0.05% of each patient's repertoire. Roughly 13 repertoires from age-matched healthy donors, obtained from immuneACCESS, served as clonality controls. This immuneACCESS table, as held by TCRdb, lists in-frame sequences with V and J called but not all clones. Of the missing ones, under half trace to an unresolved V gene in checked studies; the others have no known cause. The D gene and trimming were derived from the DNA, and the V and J assignments and clone size from that table. The sample table holds about 310,000 clones, of which just under 80% were seen once. In total, the top ten clones hold 6.5% to 8.5% of the sample.

The sequencing here drew on PBMCs, taken before ibrutinib treatment. The sequence was obtained from a human donor with chronic lymphocytic leukemia. The chain is made from TRBV29-1 and TRBJ2-1, with 7 bases matching TRBD2. CDR3 sequence: CSVPLAYYNEQFF. The DNA is TGCAGCGTTCCACTAGCGTATTACAATGAGCAGTTCTTC.